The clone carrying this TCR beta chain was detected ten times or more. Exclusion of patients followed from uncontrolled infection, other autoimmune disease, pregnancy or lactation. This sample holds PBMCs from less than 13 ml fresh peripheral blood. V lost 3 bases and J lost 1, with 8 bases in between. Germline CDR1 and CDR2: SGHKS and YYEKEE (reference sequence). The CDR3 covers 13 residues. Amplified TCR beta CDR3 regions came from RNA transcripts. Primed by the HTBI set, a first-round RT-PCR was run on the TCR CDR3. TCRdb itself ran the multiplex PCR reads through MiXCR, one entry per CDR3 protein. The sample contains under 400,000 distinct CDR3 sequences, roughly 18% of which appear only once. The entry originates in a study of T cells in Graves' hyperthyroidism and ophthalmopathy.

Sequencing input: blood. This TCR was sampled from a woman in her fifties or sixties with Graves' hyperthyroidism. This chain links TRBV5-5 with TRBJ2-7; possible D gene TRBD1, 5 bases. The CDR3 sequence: CASSSTASYEQYF. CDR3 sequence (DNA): TGTGCCAGCAGCTCGACAGCGTCCTACGAGCAGTACTTC.